One sample yielded the 23 T cell receptor beta chains listed below, sequenced in a study of early T cells in non-severe SARS-CoV-2 infection. One entry per CDR3 protein results from TCRdb running MiXCR on the 5' RACE reads. This table holds roughly 61,000 distinct CDR3 sequences, under 15% found once. The input for sequencing was whole blood, taken at baseline. The receptors were gathered from an adult who was a healthcare worker with PCR-confirmed SARS-CoV-2 infection or an uninfected control (not recorded which).

The chain couples TRBV4-2 to TRBJ2-5, with 8 bases lining up with TRBD2. The CDR3 length is 16 residues. From germline, CDR1 is LGHNA and CDR2 YNFKEQ. The V segment lost 1 base and the J segment 1 base; nucleotides outside the gene matches: 5. This CDR3 is CASSQGGAGVQETQYF. In nucleotides, the CDR3 is TGTGCCAGCAGCCAAGGGGGAGCGGGGGTCCAAGAGACCCAGTACTTC.

This clonotype showed up many times. V is TRBV7-9 and J is TRBJ1-1; D not resolved. Germline V gene sequence: CDR1 SEHNR, CDR2 FQNEAQ (reference sequence). CDR3 length: 14 residues. The V end was cut by 5 bases, the J end by 5 bases, with 15 bases between. CDR3 protein: CASSANGRRTEAFF. CDR3 sequence (DNA): TGTGCCAGCAGCGCAAATGGCCGAAGGACTGAAGCTTTCTTT.

A few counts support this clonotype. The chain employs TRBV28 and TRBJ2-3; D not resolved. Trimming shortened V by 8 bases and J by 0 bases, and 9 bases separated the two germline ends. The CDR3 spans 13 residues. Germline V CDR1 and CDR2: MDHEN, SYDVKM. The CDR3 here is CASLGPSTDTQYF. The CDR3, as DNA: TGTGCCAGCCTGGGCCCTAGCACAGATACGCAGTATTTT.

This clonotype was seen only a few times. This chain links TRBV18 with TRBJ2-1, with a weak D call TRBD1 (6 bases). The ends were cut back, 4 bases at V and 6 bases at J, with 10 bases in the middle. The V gene's germline CDR1 is KGHSH and CDR2 LQKENI. The CDR3 sequence is 13 residues long. The CDR3 region is CASSLQGSNEQFF. The CDR3 nucleotides are TGTGCCAGCTCACTACAGGGTTCCAATGAGCAGTTCTTC.

This chain connects TRBV25-1 to TRBJ2-5, with a weak D call TRBD1 (6 bases). The CDR3 sequence is 16 residues long. Germline V lookup: CDR1 MGHDK, CDR2 SYGVNS. The ends were cut back, 0 bases at V and 1 base at J, with 12 bases in the middle. The DNA for the CDR3 is TGTGCCAGCAGTGAATATGGAGGACAGAGCCAAGAGACCCAGTACTTC. Its translation is CASSEYGGQSQETQYF.

V gene TRBV28 combines with J gene TRBJ2-2, with TRBD1 matching 9 bases. This CDR3 spans 16 amino acids. Per the germline V gene, CDR1 is MDHEN and CDR2 is SYDVKM. The ends lost 4 bases at V and 4 bases at J; junction bases unmatched: 7. CDR3: CASSSDGQGRTGELFF. DNA of the CDR3: TGTGCCAGCAGTTCGGACGGACAGGGGCGCACCGGGGAGCTGTTTTTT.

The rearrangement links TRBV20-1 to TRBJ1-1, with a weak D call TRBD1 (5 bases). Trimming left V 6 bases short and J 1 base short, with 18 bases between. The CDR3 is made up of 15 amino acids. Per the germline V gene, CDR1 is DFQATT and CDR2 is SNEGSKA (reference sequence). The CDR3 coding sequence is TGCAGTGCATCTGGTGTAAGGGGCTGGAACACTGAAGCTTTCTTT. The encoded protein is CSASGVRGWNTEAFF.

The gene calls are TRBV4-1 and TRBJ2-5; TRBD2 agrees at 13 bases. CDR3 size: 17 residues. The germline V gene has CDR1 MGHRA and CDR2 YSYEKL. The V and J ends lost 4 bases and 4 bases, in that order; junction bases with no gene match: 9. The CDR3 DNA sequence: TGCGCCAGCAGCCCGGACCCACTAGCGGGGGGGCGAGAGACCCAGTACTTC. It is translated as CASSPDPLAGGRETQYF.

The gene calls are TRBV5-1 and TRBJ2-2, with TRBD1 as a possible D gene (5 bases). This CDR3 contains 17 residues. Per the germline V gene, CDR1 is SGHRS and CDR2 is YFSETQ. V was cut by 0 bases and J by 2 bases, with 14 bases left in between. This chain's CDR3 is CASSLAKGYPNTGELFF. The CDR3 region has the DNA TGCGCCAGCAGCTTGGCTAAGGGGTATCCCAACACCGGGGAGCTGTTTTTT.

V gene TRBV11-2 combines with J gene TRBJ2-1; D not resolved. CDR1 and CDR2 (germline): SGHAT, FQNNGV. This CDR3 comprises 12 residues. V lost 1 base, J lost 11 bases, and 9 bases lay in between. CDR3 in amino acids: CASSLGVSKQFF. The CDR3 DNA reads as TGTGCCAGCAGCTTAGGAGTTTCAAAGCAGTTCTTC.

The V and J genes are TRBV7-6 and TRBJ2-5; TRBD1 matches at 10 bases. J gave up 5 bases and V 6 bases, and 12 bases lay outside the gene matches. CDR1 and CDR2 (germline): SGHVS, FNYEAQ. The CDR3 spans 16 residues. The CDR3 loop reads CASRKDRGRGMETQYF. CDR3 nucleotides: TGTGCCAGCAGGAAAGACAGGGGGCGCGGGATGGAGACCCAGTACTTC.

The V and J genes are TRBV30 and TRBJ2-7; no firm D call. V lost 0 bases to trimming and J lost 6 bases, with 6 bases between them. This CDR3 spans 11 amino acids. The V gene's germline CDR1 is GTSNPN and CDR2 SVGIG (reference sequence). CDR3 DNA: TGTGCCTGGAGTGTAGGCGGCGAGCAGTACTTC. This translates into CAWSVGGEQYF.

This chain links TRBV24-1 with TRBJ1-6; TRBD1 is a possible D gene (5 bases). Looked up from germline, CDR1 is KGHDR and CDR2 is SFDVKD. V was cut by 2 bases and J by 5 bases, with 12 bases left in between. The CDR3 spans 16 residues. The CDR3 nucleotides read TGTGCCACCAGTGATTCATCGGGACCTAATAATTCACCCCTCCACTTT. Its protein product is CATSDSSGPNNSPLHF.

A single count supports this clonotype. The chain links TRBV7-2 to TRBJ2-5; D unclear. Trimming pared 0 bases from V and 5 bases from J, leaving 4 bases between. CDR3 length: 12 residues. Germline-derived CDR1 and CDR2 are SGHTA and FQGNSA. CDR3 protein: CASSLALETQYF. The CDR3 DNA reads TGTGCCAGCAGCTTAGCGCTCGAGACCCAGTACTTC.

The chain recombines TRBV29-1 with TRBJ2-1; 10 bases align to TRBD2. Trimming at V came to 5 bases and at J to 0 bases, leaving 10 bases not matched to a gene. CDR1 and CDR2 from the germline V gene are SQVTM and ANQGSEA. This CDR3 region has 17 residues. The CDR3 sequence is CSVLAGAHIGSYNEQFF. The CDR3 DNA is TGCAGCGTTCTAGCGGGAGCCCATATAGGCTCCTACAATGAGCAGTTCTTC.

This chain uses TRBV6-6 with TRBJ2-3; D is possibly TRBD1 (6 bases). Trimming shortened V by 6 bases and J by 1 base, and 11 bases separated the two germline ends. The V gene's germline CDR1 is MNHNY and CDR2 SVGAGI (reference sequence). This CDR3 is 14 amino acids long. The CDR3 loop is CASRGAAGTDTQYF. As DNA, the CDR3 is TGTGCCAGCAGGGGGGCAGCTGGCACAGATACGCAGTATTTT.

V is TRBV10-3 and J is TRBJ2-7; no clear D gene. Germline V lookup: CDR1 ENHRY, CDR2 SYGVKD. The CDR3 runs 11 residues. Deletions cut 2 bases from V and 3 bases from J, with 2 bases between. The CDR3, as DNA: TGTGCCATCAGTGAGGGCTACGAGCAGTACTTC. This gives the protein CAISEGYEQYF.

The CDR3 protein is CASSEQGVYQPQHF. The CDR3 DNA reads TGTGCCAGCAGTGAACAGGGGGTCTACCAGCCCCAGCATTTT. The rearrangement links TRBV6-6 to TRBJ1-5; 8 nucleotides line up with TRBD1. Germline V CDR1 and CDR2: MNHNY, SVGAGI (reference sequence). The CDR3 loop spans 14 amino acids. V lost 5 bases to trimming and J lost 7 bases; unmatched junction nucleotides: 7.

The rearrangement links TRBV5-6 to TRBJ2-4; the match to TRBD2 covers 11 bases. This CDR3 is built from 18 residues. Germline-derived CDR1 and CDR2 are SGHDT and YYEEEE. With V trimmed by 4 bases and J by 0 bases, 9 bases remained unmatched. As DNA, the CDR3 is TGTGCCAGCAGCCCCGGGACTAGCGGAGTACTAGCCAAAAACATTCAGTACTTC. Protein: CASSPGTSGVLAKNIQYF.

This clonotype was seen a single time. This chain joins TRBV28 and TRBJ1-6, with D maybe TRBD1 (5 bases). V was trimmed by 6 bases and J by 0 bases, leaving 18 bases between them. There are 18 residues in the CDR3. The germline gives CDR1 MDHEN, CDR2 SYDVKM. CDR3 sequence (DNA): TGTGCCAGCAGATACCGGGACCTCGGGGGCTCCTATAATTCACCCCTCCACTTT. This encodes CASRYRDLGGSYNSPLHF.

This clonotype was recorded at least ten times. The rearrangement links TRBV30 to TRBJ2-7; D remains unclear. Germline V CDR1 and CDR2: GTSNPN, SVGIG (reference sequence). The CDR3 has 11 residues. V was shortened by 2 bases and J by 3 bases, with 5 bases between the two germline ends. The CDR3 DNA reads TGTGCCTGGAGTAGGGACTACGAGCAGTACTTC. Translation: CAWSRDYEQYF.

This chain links TRBV7-8 with TRBJ2-7, with D possibly matching TRBD2 (5 bases). CDR1 and CDR2 (germline): SGHVS, FQNEAQ. The CDR3 spans 13 residues. Trimming removed 5 bases from V and 4 bases from J, with 12 bases in between. CDR3 sequence: CASSRGKGYEQYF. The CDR3 DNA reads TGTGCCAGCAGCCGGGGAAAGGGATACGAGCAGTACTTC. The variable domain in full, with the rest retrieved from reference TRBV7-8 and TRBJ2-7, is GAGVSQSPRYKVAKRGQDVALRCDPISGHVSLFWYQQALGQGPEFLTYFQNEAQLDKSGLPSDRFFAERPEGSVSTLKIQRTQQEDSAVYLCASSRGKGYEQYFGPGTRLTVT.

This chain connects TRBV4-1 to TRBJ2-2; 11 nucleotides match TRBD2. CDR1 is MGHRA, CDR2 YSYEKL, per germline. V was pared by 4 bases and J by 6 bases, with 7 bases of the junction left unmatched. The CDR3 loop spans 16 amino acids. CDR3 in DNA: TGCGCCAGCAGCCCGACTAGCGGGGCGGCGGCCGGGGAGCTGTTTTTT. This translates into CASSPTSGAAAGELFF.